This paragraph covers one T cell receptor (beta chain) sequence. No cognate antigen has been identified for it. It has no much larger one-base neighbor in the sample; base qualities were not kept. The data originate from a study of identical twins listed by TCRdb under 2016. Study-level background: To test whether fetal clonotypes persist, the study used deep sequencing on TCR alpha and beta repertoires from monozygotic twins, unrelated adults of various ages, and cord blood. To rule out contamination, replicate twin experiments were performed at different times with different library preparation protocols.

All donors were healthy Caucasians. The twin cohort comprised three pairs of female monozygotic twins, all aged roughly 18 to 29 years. Peripheral blood mononuclear cells were the source from which RNA for the TCR libraries was isolated. Findings and caveats that apply to the study as a whole: Compared with coincidental sharing between unrelated individuals, out-of-frame TCR alpha sequences shared between twins showed an excess of sequences with low generation probability. Because the same donors could not be followed over many years, conclusions were based on cross-sectional statistical analysis. In monozygotic twins, out-of-frame TCR alpha sharing was systematically underestimated by recombination models, although the models agreed with sharing between unrelated individuals. Abundant cord blood beta clonotypes carried fewer insertions; young adult naive repertoires showed a weaker similar trend, while memory repertoires showed none. Zero-insertion analyses could be partly confounded by invariant T cells such as MAIT and iNKT, though diverse VJ usage argued against such confounding for most clonotypes. In beta out-of-frame sequences, excess twin sharing was weaker, because having fewer shared sequences lowered the signal-to-noise ratio.

The CDR3 runs 14 amino acids, cysteine and phenylalanine included. The only DNA kept is the CDR3, 42 bases in frame from the first base. The germline V gene yields KGHSH for CDR1 and LQKENI for CDR2. V is pared back by 4 bases and J by 10 bases, with 18 bases lying between the germline termini. Library preparation was by 5' RACE. The reads were generated on an Illumina HiSeq 2000. Template switching added a universal primer binding site, and the final cDNA carried a unique molecular identifier that allowed TCR cDNA molecules to be counted accurately. First-strand cDNA for TCR alpha and beta chains was synthesized from specific primers in the conserved constant-segment region. To control for contamination, every cDNA library was double barcoded, receiving both a SMART-Mk sample barcode and Illumina barcodes. Two successive PCR steps introduced TruSeq adapter sequences along with Illumina sample barcodes. TCR alpha and beta cDNA libraries were sequenced on the Illumina HiSeq platform with custom primers. The source study handled its data this way. Unique molecular identifiers were extracted from raw reads with MiGEC, and CDR3 positions were determined with MiXCR. For each individual, recombination models were inferred using an EM algorithm with the repgenHMM and IGoR tools. Shared clonotypes were analyzed with the tcR package in R, and sharing was normalized by the product of cloneset sizes. Out-of-frame nonproductive sequences were analyzed to study raw recombination free of thymic and clonal selection effects. TCRdb reworked the public reads: Q25 trimming with fastp, MiXCR clone assembly, productive beta chains retained. Every entry covers one CDR3 protein and lists the most common genes and DNA from its rows. The V and J calls here are based on TCRdb, not the publication. The sample profile shows fewer than 900,000 distinct CDR3 sequences; about 20% of them were found once. The ten largest clones capture roughly 4% of the sample.

The sample was also linked to a second study, of T cells expressing NK-cell markers. That second publication adds: Fewer than ten donors provided sorted CD3+CD56+NKG2C+, CD3+CD56+NKG2C- and CD3+CD56-NKG2C+ T-cell subsets, whose TCR beta-chain repertoires were profiled. Of the eight sequenced donors, seven were found to be HCMV-seropositive and one was found to be HCMV-seronegative. In several experiments an anti-gammadeltaTCR antibody was added to restrict sorting to alphabetaTCR-expressing T cells. For 6 or 7 donors, the dominant CD3+CD56+NKG2C+ clonotypes were among the top 10 CD8+ clonotypes and accounted for roughly 1.0-7.5% of CD8+ T cells. Those dominant clonotypes were again the most abundant among CD3+CD56-NKG2C+ cells in a handful of donors, at about 28.3-60.1%. Whether the expanded NKG2C-expressing T cell clones were specific for HCMV antigens remained unclear. The eight sequenced donors were randomly selected healthy volunteers, three men and five women. HCMV-specific IgG was detected in serum with a commercial ELISA kit to determine HCMV serostatus. For about 6 donors, bulk peripheral blood T-cell repertoires were additionally sequenced from unsorted PBMC. MIGEC was used to demultiplex reads and group reads by UMI, and MiTCR was used to assemble and quantify clonotypes. To exclude erroneous sequences, any TCR cDNA sequence not supported by at least two reads was discarded. The tcR package was used for downstream repertoire analysis, and clonotypes were matched between fractions using CDR3 nucleotide sequence together with V segment. Antigen specificity was annotated against VDJdb with VDJmatch, allowing one amino acid substitution in CDR3.

The chain links TRBV18 with TRBJ2-3, and perhaps TRBD2 as D gene, on 6 matching bases. The sequencing sample was made of PBMCs. This TCR was recovered from a woman aged 18-30 years in good health. The CDR3 amino acid sequence is: CASSLLFLAEAQYF. The sequenced DNA: TGTGCCAGCTCACTACTCTTTTTAGCGGAAGCGCAGTATTTT. The full variable domain, completed from the reference TRBV18 and TRBJ2-3 proteins outside the CDR3, reads NAGVMQNPRHLVRRRGQEARLRCSPMKGHSHVYWYRQLPEEGLKFMVYLQKENIIDESGMPKERFSAEFPKEGPSILRIQQVVRGDSAAYFCASSLLFLAEAQYFGPGTRLTVL.